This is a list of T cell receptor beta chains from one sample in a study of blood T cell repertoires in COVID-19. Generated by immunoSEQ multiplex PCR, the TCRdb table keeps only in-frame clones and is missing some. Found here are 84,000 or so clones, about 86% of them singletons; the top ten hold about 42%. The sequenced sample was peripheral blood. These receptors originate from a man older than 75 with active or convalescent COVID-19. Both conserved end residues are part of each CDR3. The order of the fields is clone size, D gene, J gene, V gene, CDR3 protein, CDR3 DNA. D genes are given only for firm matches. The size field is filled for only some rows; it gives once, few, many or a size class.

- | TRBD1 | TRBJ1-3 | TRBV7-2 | CALGQGVGNTIYF | TGTGCCTTAGGACAGGGCGTTGGAAACACCATATATTTT
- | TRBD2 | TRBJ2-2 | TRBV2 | CASSERGRRETGELFF | TGTGCCAGCAGTGAAAGGGGACGGCGGGAGACCGGGGAGCTGTTTTTT
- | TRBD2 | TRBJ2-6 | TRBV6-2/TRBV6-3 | CASSYSLLAGGPSGANVLTF | TGTGCCAGCAGTTACTCGTTGTTAGCGGGAGGACCCTCTGGGGCCAACGTCCTGACTTTC
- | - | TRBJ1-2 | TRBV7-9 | CASSLRGARGYTF | TGTGCCAGCAGCTTACGGGGGGCAAGGGGCTACACCTTC
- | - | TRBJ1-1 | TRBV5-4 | CASSGRLNTEAFF | TGTGCCAGCAGCGGCAGGTTAAACACTGAAGCTTTCTTT
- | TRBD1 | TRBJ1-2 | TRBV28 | CASSGDRPYGYTF | TGTGCCAGCAGCGGGGACAGGCCCTATGGCTACACCTTC
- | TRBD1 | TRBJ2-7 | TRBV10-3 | CATRQGGSAWEQYF | TGTGCCACCCGACAGGGGGGCTCGGCGTGGGAGCAGTACTTC
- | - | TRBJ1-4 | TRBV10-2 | CASQDISNEKLFF | TGCGCCAGCCAGGACATCAGTAATGAAAAACTGTTTTTT
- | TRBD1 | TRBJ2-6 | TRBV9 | CASSPTGGQGSSGANVLTF | TGTGCCAGCAGCCCCACCGGTGGACAGGGGAGCTCTGGGGCCAACGTCCTGACTTTC
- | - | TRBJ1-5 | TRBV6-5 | CASSYFPNQPQHF | TGTGCCAGCAGTTACTTTCCAAATCAGCCCCAGCATTTT
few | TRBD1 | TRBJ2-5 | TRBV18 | CASSPDRVQQETQYF | TGTGCCAGCTCACCGGACAGGGTTCAACAAGAGACCCAGTACTTC
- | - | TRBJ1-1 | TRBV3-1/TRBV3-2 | CASSPIQGNTEAFF | TGTGCCAGCAGCCCAATCCAGGGGAACACTGAAGCTTTCTTT
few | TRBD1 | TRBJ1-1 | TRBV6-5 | CASSKDRGTNTEAFF | TGTGCCAGCAGTAAGGACAGGGGAACGAACACTGAAGCTTTCTTT
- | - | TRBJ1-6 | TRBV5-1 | CASSSEGSTRGTLHF | TGCGCCAGCAGCTCGGAGGGATCCACACGGGGGACCCTCCACTTT
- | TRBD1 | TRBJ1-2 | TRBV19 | CASSPLTGTGGGGYTF | TGTGCCAGTAGTCCCCTAACGGGAACAGGGGGCGGTGGCTACACCTTC
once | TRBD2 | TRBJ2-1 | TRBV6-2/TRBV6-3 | CASCPGLAYNEQFF | TGTGCCAGCTGCCCGGGACTAGCCTACAATGAGCAGTTCTTC
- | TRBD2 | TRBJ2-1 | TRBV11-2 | CASSSVAGGPQNEQFF | TGTGCCAGCAGCTCCGTAGCGGGGGGGCCTCAAAATGAGCAGTTCTTC
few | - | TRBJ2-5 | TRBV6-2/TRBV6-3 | CASSLNGETQYF | TGTGCCAGCAGTTTAAACGGAGAGACCCAGTACTTC
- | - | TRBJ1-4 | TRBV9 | CASSVEEAVSNEKLFF | TGTGCCAGCAGCGTAGAAGAGGCAGTCAGTAATGAAAAACTGTTTTTT
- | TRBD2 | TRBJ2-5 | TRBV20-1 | CSASVPTSGNIGTQYF | TGCAGTGCTAGTGTCCCGACTAGCGGGAACATTGGGACCCAGTACTTC
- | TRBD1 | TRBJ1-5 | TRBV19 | CASSMGPGQYQPQHF | TGTGCCAGTAGTATGGGACCGGGACAGTATCAGCCCCAGCATTTT
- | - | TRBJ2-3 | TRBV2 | CASTLGWGGPTDTQYF | TGTGCCAGCACCCTCGGGTGGGGGGGCCCCACAGATACGCAGTATTTT